One and the same sample provided the 27 T cell receptor beta chains below, sequenced in a study of blood T cells in healthy people across ages. A second PCR, run for roughly 7 to 12 cycles, used a sample-barcoded 5' primer plus a J-beta primer mix. TCRdb re-called the 5' RACE reads with MiXCR, one entry per CDR3 protein. The sample carries 650,000 to 1,000,000 distinct CDR3 sequences, roughly 35% recorded once. Sequences were obtained from blood. These receptors came from a man between 18 and 29 years old in good health.

The table lists this clonotype with many counts. The chain is built from TRBV20-1 and TRBJ1-2; tentative D call: TRBD1 (5 bases). This CDR3 has 14 amino acids. Germline V gene data show CDR1 as DFQATT and CDR2 as SNEGSKA (reference sequence). With 6 bases removed from V and 4 bases from J, the gap between germline ends came to 18 bases. The CDR3 sequence: CSASPGTALYGYTF. DNA for the CDR3: TGCAGTGCCTCACCCGGGACGGCGCTCTATGGCTACACCTTC.

The chain combines TRBV29-1 with TRBJ2-7; no reliable D call. The CDR3 runs 11 residues. From germline, CDR1 is SQVTM and CDR2 ANQGSEA. Trimming removed 5 bases from V and 5 bases from J, with 10 bases in between. The CDR3 DNA follows: TGCAGCGTTTCCAATGCTAACGAGCAGTACTTC. It codes for CSVSNANEQYF.

On this clonotype: The junction differs from germline at one of its ends, possibly a read error. This chain joins TRBV4-2 and TRBJ2-3; 8 positions match TRBD2. Germline V gene sequence: CDR1 LGHNA, CDR2 YNFKEQ. The CDR3 is 15 residues long. The CDR3 protein is CASGQSGGHRDTQYF. CDR3 nucleotides: TGTGCCAGCGGCCAATCGGGGGGGCATAGAGATACGCAGTATTTT.

This clonotype appeared a few times. This rearrangement joins TRBV20-1 to TRBJ1-1; D is uncertain. V was clipped by 6 bases and J by 7 bases, with 9 bases between them. The length of the CDR3 is 10 residues. CDR1 is DFQATT and CDR2 is SNEGSKA in the germline V gene (reference sequence). For the CDR3, the DNA is TGCAGTGCGTCGACCCTTGAAGCTTTCTTT. This gives the protein CSASTLEAFF.

This clonotype has just a few counts. The gene calls are TRBV20-1 and TRBJ2-3, with D possibly TRBD2 on 7 matching bases. Germline values: CDR1 DFQATT, CDR2 SNEGSKA (reference sequence). The length of the CDR3 is 13 residues. The germline V and J ends were trimmed by 5 bases and 5 bases, with 14 bases remaining between them. Here the CDR3 DNA reads TGCAGTGCTGTACGGGGGGCGGAAGATACGCAGTATTTT. Amino acids: CSAVRGAEDTQYF.

This clonotype was seen at least ten times. V and J are TRBV6-5 and TRBJ1-6; D unresolved. Trimming cost V 0 bases and J 0 bases, with 6 bases left between them. The CDR3 sequence is 16 residues long. From germline, CDR1 is MNHEY and CDR2 SVGAGI. CDR3 nucleotide sequence: TGTGCCAGCAGTTACTCGCACTCCTCCTATAATTCACCCCTCCACTTT. Protein product: CASSYSHSSYNSPLHF.

The V gene is TRBV29-1, the J gene TRBJ1-4; D gene uncertain. The V gene's germline CDR1 is SQVTM and CDR2 ANQGSEA. The CDR3 runs to 11 residues. V was cut by 5 bases and J by 8 bases, with 9 bases left in between. The CDR3 protein is CSVSRQEKLFF. The CDR3, as DNA: TGCAGCGTTAGTCGGCAGGAAAAACTGTTTTTT.

The chain is built from TRBV15 and TRBJ2-2; no clear D gene. Trimming removed 0 bases from V and 1 base from J, with 3 bases in between. The germline V gene has CDR1 LNHNV and CDR2 YYDKDF (reference sequence). The CDR3 extends over 14 amino acids. In DNA form, the CDR3 reads TGTGCCACCAGCAGAGAGCTGAACACCGGGGAGCTGTTTTTT. It encodes CATSRELNTGELFF.

This clonotype has just a few counts. The genes are TRBV29-1 and TRBJ1-1; the D is unclear. CDR3 length: 13 amino acids. The germline V gene encodes CDR1 SQVTM and CDR2 ANQGSEA. Trimming cost V 4 bases and J 2 bases, with 11 bases left between them. The CDR3 here is CSVVSGGNTEAFF. The CDR3 nucleotides read TGCAGCGTTGTGTCGGGCGGAAACACTGAAGCTTTCTTT.

The chain employs TRBV20-1 and TRBJ2-7; the match to TRBD2 covers 8 bases. The CDR3 covers 18 residues. V dropped 0 bases and J dropped 0; count of bases not matched to a gene: 13. Germline values: CDR1 DFQATT, CDR2 SNEGSKA (reference sequence). Here the CDR3 DNA reads TGCAGTGCTAGAGATCCCCTCCCAGTAGCGGGGAGCTCCTACGAGCAGTACTTC. Translation gives CSARDPLPVAGSSYEQYF.

This clonotype was detected a few times. The CDR3 region has the DNA TGTGCCAGCAGCGATACAGCGATGAACACTGAAGCTTTCTTT. Protein product: CASSDTAMNTEAFF. V usage is TRBV7-9 and J usage is TRBJ1-1; D ambiguous. Between the trimmed V and J ends, which lost 5 bases and 0 bases, there was a span of 10 bases. Germline assignment: CDR1 SEHNR and CDR2 FQNEAQ (reference sequence). This CDR3 spans 14 amino acids.

V gene TRBV7-2 combines with J gene TRBJ1-6; 8 bases are a match to TRBD1. Per germline, CDR1 SGHTA and CDR2 FQGNSA. V lost 5 bases and J lost 12; bases outside the gene matches: 9. CDR3 size: 14 residues. The CDR3 DNA follows: TGTGCCAGCAGCCTCGGGACAGGTTCTTTACCCCTCCACTTT. Translated: CASSLGTGSLPLHF.

This clonotype was detected ten times or more. The chain combines TRBV27 with TRBJ1-2; tentative D call: TRBD1 (6 bases). V was shortened by 5 bases and J by 4 bases, with 17 bases between the two germline ends. From germline, CDR1 is MNHEY and CDR2 SMNVEV (reference sequence). The CDR3 covers 15 residues. The CDR3 loop reads CASSNRQDAPYGYTF. The DNA of the CDR3 is TGTGCCAGCAGTAACCGACAGGACGCGCCCTATGGCTACACCTTC.

This clonotype was seen only a few times. This chain links TRBV12-3 or TRBV12-4 with TRBJ2-2; TRBD2 aligns across 7 bases. The CDR3 is 14 amino acids. V trimming: 4 bases; J trimming: 6 bases; junction bases outside the gene matches: 5. CDR3: CASSSSGVAGELFF. The CDR3, as DNA: TGTGCCAGCAGTTCCAGCGGGGTCGCCGGGGAGCTGTTTTTT.

The rearrangement joins TRBV5-1 to TRBJ1-2; 12 bases align to TRBD1. The germline V gene has CDR1 SGHRS and CDR2 YFSETQ. J gave up 8 bases and V 7 bases, and 12 bases lay outside the gene matches. The CDR3 has 15 residues. The CDR3 protein is CASAFAGQGAGGYTF. The CDR3 DNA reads TGCGCCAGCGCGTTTGCGGGACAGGGGGCTGGGGGCTACACCTTC. Based on the CDR3 plus reference TRBV5-1 and TRBJ1-2, the full variable domain is KAGVTQTPRYLIKTRGQQVTLSCSPISGHRSVSWYQQTPGQGLQFLFEYFSETQRNKGNFPGRFSGRQFSNSRSEMNVSTLELGDSALYLCASAFAGQGAGGYTFGSGTRLTVV.

There are many counts of this clonotype. J is TRBJ1-2 and V is TRBV29-1; no definite D call. CDR3 length: 13 amino acids. From germline, CDR1 is SQVTM and CDR2 ANQGSEA. The germline V and J ends were trimmed by 4 bases and 8 bases, with 17 bases remaining between them. CDR3 protein: CSVARSNVYGYTF. The CDR3 DNA reads as TGCAGCGTTGCTCGGTCCAACGTATACGGCTACACCTTC.

This clonotype was counted many times. V usage is TRBV29-1 and J usage is TRBJ2-3; D not resolved. Germline V gene lookup returns CDR1 SQVTM and CDR2 ANQGSEA. The CDR3 is made up of 10 amino acids. The V gene lost 5 bases and the J gene lost 9 bases, with 9 bases spanning the gap. The CDR3 reads CSVFSVTQYF. CDR3 bases: TGCAGCGTTTTCTCAGTAACGCAGTATTTT.

The chain carries TRBV5-1 and TRBJ2-1; a possible D gene is TRBD2 (5 bases). Germline lookup yields CDR1 SGHRS and CDR2 YFSETQ. The V end lost 4 bases, the J end lost 4 bases, and 18 bases lay between the germline ends. This CDR3 is 16 amino acids long. In DNA, the CDR3 is TGCGCCAGCAGCCCCGGCGTACCCGGGGTTTACAATGAGCAGTTCTTC. As protein: CASSPGVPGVYNEQFF.

The chain combines TRBV6-5 with TRBJ1-1; no clear D gene. CDR1 and CDR2 (germline): MNHEY, SVGAGI. V was trimmed by 6 bases and J by 4 bases, leaving 12 bases between them. This CDR3 is 13 amino acids long. CDR3 amino acids: CASRAGSLTEAFF. CDR3 nucleotide sequence: TGTGCCAGCAGGGCAGGCTCCCTCACTGAAGCTTTCTTT.

Comment on this clonotype: Germline is not matched at one junction end, which may reflect a read error. This chain joins TRBV4-3 and TRBJ1-4; 8 bases fit TRBD1. Germline values: CDR1 LGHNA, CDR2 YSLEER. The CDR3 consists of 14 residues. In DNA form, the CDR3 reads TGCGCCAGCAGCCAAGTACAGGGGGACGAAAAACTGGTTTTT. Protein product: CASSQVQGDEKLVF.

This clonotype was seen only once. The rearrangement uses TRBV4-3 and TRBJ2-6, with D possibly TRBD1 on 6 matching bases. This CDR3 spans 17 amino acids. With 4 bases removed from V and 0 bases from J, the gap between germline ends came to 13 bases. The germline CDR1 and CDR2 sequences are LGHNA and YSLEER. The CDR3 DNA sequence: TGCGCCAGCAGCCCTACAGGGTTCAGCTCTGGGGCCAACGTCCTGACTTTC. Its translation: CASSPTGFSSGANVLTF.

This chain joins TRBV30 and TRBJ2-1; TRBD2 aligns across 9 bases. From germline, CDR1 is GTSNPN and CDR2 SVGIG (reference sequence). V lost 1 base and J lost 4; bases outside the gene matches: 2. The CDR3 covers 14 residues. The CDR3 coding sequence is TGTGCCTGGAGTGGGACTAGCGCTTACAATGAGCAGTTCTTC. This gives the protein CAWSGTSAYNEQFF.

This clonotype was recorded a few times. The chain employs TRBV4-1 and TRBJ1-5; 8 nucleotides agree with TRBD1. This CDR3 is built from 19 residues. Per the germline V gene, CDR1 is MGHRA and CDR2 is YSYEKL. V trimming: 1 base; J trimming: 1 base; junction bases outside the gene matches: 12. CDR3 sequence reads: CASSQVPRTGRGSNQPQHF. CDR3 nucleotides: TGCGCCAGCAGCCAAGTCCCCCGGACAGGGAGGGGGAGCAATCAGCCCCAGCATTTT.

This chain uses TRBV7-9 with TRBJ1-1; no definite D call. The V gene lost 2 bases and the J gene lost 5 bases, with 6 bases spanning the gap. CDR3 length equals 12 residues. Germline V gives CDR1 SEHNR, CDR2 FQNEAQ (reference sequence). CDR3 sequence reads: CASSLKVTEAFF. The CDR3 coding sequence is TGTGCCAGCAGCTTAAAGGTGACTGAAGCTTTCTTT.

A word on this clonotype: Possible read error: a much larger clone is one base away. This sequence joins TRBV15 and TRBJ2-1; D remains unclear. The CDR3 is made up of 15 amino acids. V was pared by 6 bases and J by 13 bases, with 25 bases between. Germline V lookup: CDR1 LNHNV, CDR2 YYDKDF (reference sequence). Here the CDR3 DNA reads TGTGCCACCAGAAAGAGGAGTGGTTCTCAAGAGACCCAGTTCTTC. Translating gives CATRKRSGSQETQFF.

The chain is built from TRBV6-5 and TRBJ2-3; D is possibly TRBD1 or TRBD2 (6 bases each). V was shortened by 5 bases and J by 9 bases, with 18 bases between the two germline ends. This CDR3 comprises 14 residues. CDR1 is MNHEY, CDR2 SVGAGI, per germline. CDR3 DNA: TGTGCCAGCAGTGTCGGGTCGGGGGCGGAAACGCAGTATTTT. It yields the protein CASSVGSGAETQYF.

The rearrangement uses TRBV7-2 and TRBJ1-5; no firm D call. This CDR3 comprises 14 residues. Trimming cost V 1 base and J 4 bases, with 8 bases left between them. The germline V gene has CDR1 SGHTA and CDR2 FQGNSA. CDR3 amino acids: CASSLDLKNQPQHF. CDR3 in DNA: TGTGCCAGCAGCTTAGACTTAAAGAATCAGCCCCAGCATTTT. Using reference TRBV7-2 and TRBJ1-5 for the parts outside the CDR3, the full variable domain is GAGVSQSPSNKVTEKGKDVELRCDPISGHTALYWYRQSLGQGLEFLIYFQGNSAPDKSGLPSDRFSAERTGGSVSTLTIQRTQQEDSAVYLCASSLDLKNQPQHFGDGTRLSIL.